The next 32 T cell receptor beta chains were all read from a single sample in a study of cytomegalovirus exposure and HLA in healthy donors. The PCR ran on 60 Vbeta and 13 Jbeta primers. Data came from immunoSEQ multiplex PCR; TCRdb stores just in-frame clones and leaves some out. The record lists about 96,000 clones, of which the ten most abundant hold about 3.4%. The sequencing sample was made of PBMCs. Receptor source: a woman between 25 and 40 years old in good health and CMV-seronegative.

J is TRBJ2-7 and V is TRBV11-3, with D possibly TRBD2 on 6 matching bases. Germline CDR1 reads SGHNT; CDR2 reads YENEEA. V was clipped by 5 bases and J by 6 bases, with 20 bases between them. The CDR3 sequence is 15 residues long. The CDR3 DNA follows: TGTGCCAGCAGCACCGACGACAGTCCGGAGGGCGAGCAGTACTTC. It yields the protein CASSTDDSPEGEQYF. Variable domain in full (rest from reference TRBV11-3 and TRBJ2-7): EAGVVQSPRYKIIEKKQPVAFWCNPISGHNTLYWYLQNLGQGPELLIRYENEEAVDDSQLPKDRFSAERLKGVDSTLKIQPAELGDSAVYLCASSTDDSPEGEQYFGPGTRLTVT.

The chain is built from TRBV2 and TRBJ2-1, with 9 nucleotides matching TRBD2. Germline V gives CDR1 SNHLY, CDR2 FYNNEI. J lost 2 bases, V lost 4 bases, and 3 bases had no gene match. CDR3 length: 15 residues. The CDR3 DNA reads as TGTGCCAGCAGTGGACTAGCGGACCCCTACAATGAGCAGTTCTTC. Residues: CASSGLADPYNEQFF.

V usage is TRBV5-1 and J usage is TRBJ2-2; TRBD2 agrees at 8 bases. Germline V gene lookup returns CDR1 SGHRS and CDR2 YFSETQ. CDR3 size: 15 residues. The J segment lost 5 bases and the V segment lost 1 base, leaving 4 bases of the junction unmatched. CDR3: CASSLNAGGTGELFF. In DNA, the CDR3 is TGCGCCAGCAGCTTGAACGCGGGGGGAACCGGGGAGCTGTTTTTT.

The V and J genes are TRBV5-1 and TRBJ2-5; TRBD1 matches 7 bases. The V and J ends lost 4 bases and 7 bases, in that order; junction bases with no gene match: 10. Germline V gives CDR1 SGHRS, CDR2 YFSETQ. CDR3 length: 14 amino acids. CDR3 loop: CASSLSNRGGTQYF. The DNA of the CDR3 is TGCGCCAGCAGCCTATCTAACAGGGGCGGGACCCAGTACTTC.

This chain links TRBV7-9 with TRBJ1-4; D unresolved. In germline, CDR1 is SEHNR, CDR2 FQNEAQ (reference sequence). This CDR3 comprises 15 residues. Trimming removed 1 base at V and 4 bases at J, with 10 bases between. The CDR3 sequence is CASSLGNSFNEKLFF. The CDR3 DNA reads TGTGCCAGCAGCTTAGGTAACAGTTTTAATGAAAAACTGTTTTTT.

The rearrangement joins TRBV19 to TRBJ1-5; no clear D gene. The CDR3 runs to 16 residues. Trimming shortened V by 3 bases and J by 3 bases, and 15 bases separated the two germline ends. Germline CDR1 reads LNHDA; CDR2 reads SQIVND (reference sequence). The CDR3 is CASSISSRATNQPQHF. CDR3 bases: TGTGCCAGTAGTATTAGTTCGAGGGCGACCAATCAGCCCCAGCATTTT.

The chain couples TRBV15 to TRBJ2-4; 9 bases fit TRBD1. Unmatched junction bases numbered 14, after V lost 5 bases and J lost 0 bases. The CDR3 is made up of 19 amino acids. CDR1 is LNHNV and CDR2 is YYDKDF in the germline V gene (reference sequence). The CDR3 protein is CATSARTGEMGIAKNIQYF. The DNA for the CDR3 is TGTGCCACCAGCGCCAGGACAGGGGAAATGGGGATAGCCAAAAACATTCAGTACTTC.

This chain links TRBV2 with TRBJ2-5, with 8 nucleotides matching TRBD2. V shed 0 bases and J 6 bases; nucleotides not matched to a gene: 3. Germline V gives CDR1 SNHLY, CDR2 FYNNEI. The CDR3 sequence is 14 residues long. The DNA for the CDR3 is TGTGCCAGCAGTGAAGCGCCTAGCGGGCAGACCCAGTACTTC. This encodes CASSEAPSGQTQYF.

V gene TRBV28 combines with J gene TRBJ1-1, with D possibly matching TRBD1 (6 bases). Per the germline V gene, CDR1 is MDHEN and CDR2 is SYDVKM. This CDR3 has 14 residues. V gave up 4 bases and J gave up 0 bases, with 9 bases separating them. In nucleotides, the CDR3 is TGTGCCAGCAGTTCAGGGGCAATGAACACTGAAGCTTTCTTT. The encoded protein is CASSSGAMNTEAFF. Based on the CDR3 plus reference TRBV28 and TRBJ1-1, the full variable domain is DVKVTQSSRYLVKRTGEKVFLECVQDMDHENMFWYRQDPGLGLRLIYFSYDVKMKEKGDIPEGYSVSREKKERFSLILESASTNQTSMYLCASSSGAMNTEAFFGQGTRLTVV.

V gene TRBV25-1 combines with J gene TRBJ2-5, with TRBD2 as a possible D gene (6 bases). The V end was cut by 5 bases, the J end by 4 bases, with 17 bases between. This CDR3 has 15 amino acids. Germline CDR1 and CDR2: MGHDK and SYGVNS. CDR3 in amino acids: CASSHRLDRGETQYF. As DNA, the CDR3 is TGTGCCAGCAGTCATAGACTAGACCGAGGAGAGACCCAGTACTTC. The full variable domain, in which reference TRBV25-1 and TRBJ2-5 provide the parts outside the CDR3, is EADIYQTPRYLVIGTGKKITLECSQTMGHDKMYWYQQDPGMELHLIHYSYGVNSTEKGDLSSESTVSRIRTEHFPLTLESARPSHTSQYLCASSHRLDRGETQYFGPGTRLLVL.

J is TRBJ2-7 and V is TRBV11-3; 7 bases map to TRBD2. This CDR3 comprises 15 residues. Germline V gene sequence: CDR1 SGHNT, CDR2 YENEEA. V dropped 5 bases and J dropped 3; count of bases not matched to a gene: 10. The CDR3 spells CASSRGGGQGYEQYF. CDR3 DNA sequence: TGTGCCAGCAGCCGGGGCGGGGGTCAGGGCTACGAGCAGTACTTC. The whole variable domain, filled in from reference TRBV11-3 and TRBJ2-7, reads EAGVVQSPRYKIIEKKQPVAFWCNPISGHNTLYWYLQNLGQGPELLIRYENEEAVDDSQLPKDRFSAERLKGVDSTLKIQPAELGDSAVYLCASSRGGGQGYEQYFGPGTRLTVT.

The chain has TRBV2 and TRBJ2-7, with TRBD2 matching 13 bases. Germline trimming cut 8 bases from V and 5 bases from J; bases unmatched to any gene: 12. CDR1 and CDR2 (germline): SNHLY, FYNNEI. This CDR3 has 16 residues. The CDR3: CASSRAMTSGGNEQYF. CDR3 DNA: TGTGCCAGCTCTCGGGCTATGACTAGCGGGGGGAACGAGCAGTACTTC.

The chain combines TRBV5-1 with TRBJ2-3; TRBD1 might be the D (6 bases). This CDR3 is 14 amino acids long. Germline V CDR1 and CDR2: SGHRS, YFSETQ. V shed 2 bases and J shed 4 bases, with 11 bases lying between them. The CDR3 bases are TGCGCCAGCAGCTTAACAGGGCCCCCAGATACGCAGTATTTT. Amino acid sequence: CASSLTGPPDTQYF.

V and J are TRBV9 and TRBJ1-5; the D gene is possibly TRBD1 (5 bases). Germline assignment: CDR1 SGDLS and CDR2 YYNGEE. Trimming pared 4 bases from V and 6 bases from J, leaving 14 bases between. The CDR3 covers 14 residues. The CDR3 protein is CASSPWDGGQPQHF. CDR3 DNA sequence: TGTGCCAGCAGCCCCTGGGACGGGGGTCAGCCCCAGCATTTT.

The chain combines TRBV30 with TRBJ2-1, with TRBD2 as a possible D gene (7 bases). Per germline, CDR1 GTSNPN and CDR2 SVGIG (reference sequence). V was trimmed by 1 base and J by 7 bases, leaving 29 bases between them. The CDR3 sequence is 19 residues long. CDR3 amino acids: CAWSGGGRRGLNPGNEQFF. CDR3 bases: TGTGCCTGGAGTGGCGGGGGAAGGCGGGGGCTAAATCCCGGGAATGAGCAGTTCTTC.

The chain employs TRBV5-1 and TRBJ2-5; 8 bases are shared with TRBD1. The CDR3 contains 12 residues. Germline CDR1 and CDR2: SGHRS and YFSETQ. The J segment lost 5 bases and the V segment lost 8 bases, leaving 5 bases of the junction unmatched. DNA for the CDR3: TGCGCCAGTGGACAGGGCGGGGAGACCCAGTACTTC. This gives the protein CASGQGGETQYF.

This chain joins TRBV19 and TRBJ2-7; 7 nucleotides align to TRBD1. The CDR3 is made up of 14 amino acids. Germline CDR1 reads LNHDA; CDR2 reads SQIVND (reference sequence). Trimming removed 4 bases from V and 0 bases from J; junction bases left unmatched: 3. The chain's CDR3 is CASSKGQSSYEQYF. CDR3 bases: TGTGCCAGTAGTAAGGGACAGTCCTCCTACGAGCAGTACTTC.

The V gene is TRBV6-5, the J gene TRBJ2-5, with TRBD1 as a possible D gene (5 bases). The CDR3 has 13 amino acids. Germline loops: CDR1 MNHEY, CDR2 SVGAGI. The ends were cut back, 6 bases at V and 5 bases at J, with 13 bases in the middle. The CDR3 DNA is TGTGCCAGCAGCCCCGGACAAACGGAGACCCAGTACTTC. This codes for CASSPGQTETQYF.

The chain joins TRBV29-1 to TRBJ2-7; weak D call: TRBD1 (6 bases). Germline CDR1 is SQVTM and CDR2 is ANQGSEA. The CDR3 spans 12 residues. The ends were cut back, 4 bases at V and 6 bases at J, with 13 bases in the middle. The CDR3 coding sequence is TGCAGCGTTGTCAGGACAGCCAGCGAGCAGTACTTC. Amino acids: CSVVRTASEQYF.

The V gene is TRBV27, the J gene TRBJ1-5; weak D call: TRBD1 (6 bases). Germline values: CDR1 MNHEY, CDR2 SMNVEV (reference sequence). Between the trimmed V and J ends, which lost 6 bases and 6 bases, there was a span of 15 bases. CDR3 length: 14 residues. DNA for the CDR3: TGTGCCAGCAGCTCTACAGGGTTTGGTCAGCCCCAGCATTTT. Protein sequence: CASSSTGFGQPQHF.

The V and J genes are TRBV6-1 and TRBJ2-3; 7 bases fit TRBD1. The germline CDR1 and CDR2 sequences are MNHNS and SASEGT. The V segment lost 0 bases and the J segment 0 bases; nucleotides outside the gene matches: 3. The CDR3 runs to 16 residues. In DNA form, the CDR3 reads TGTGCCAGCAGTGAAGCGAAGGGGGCTAGCACAGATACGCAGTATTTT. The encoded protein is CASSEAKGASTDTQYF.

The CDR3 DNA is TGTGCCAGCAGCACCGGACCAGGGAACATTCAGTACTTC. It translates to CASSTGPGNIQYF. The V and J genes are TRBV5-6 and TRBJ2-4, with D possibly TRBD1 on 5 matching bases. This CDR3 is built from 13 residues. Trimming removed 4 bases from V and 7 bases from J, with 12 bases in between. CDR1 is SGHDT and CDR2 is YYEEEE in the germline V gene.

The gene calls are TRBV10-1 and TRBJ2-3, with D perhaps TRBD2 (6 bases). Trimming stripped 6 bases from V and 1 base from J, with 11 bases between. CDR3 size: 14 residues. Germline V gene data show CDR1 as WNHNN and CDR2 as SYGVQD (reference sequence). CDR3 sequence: CASSGGVGTDTQYF. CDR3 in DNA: TGCGCCAGCAGCGGCGGGGTCGGCACAGATACGCAGTATTTT.

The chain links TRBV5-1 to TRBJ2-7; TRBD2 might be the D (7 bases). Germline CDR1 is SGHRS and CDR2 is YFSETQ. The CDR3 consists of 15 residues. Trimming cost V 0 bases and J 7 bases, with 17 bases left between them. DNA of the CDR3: TGCGCCAGCAGCTTGGAAGGGGGGGCGGTTGAGGAGCAGTACTTC. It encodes CASSLEGGAVEEQYF.

CDR3 in DNA: TGTGCCAGCAGGTCGGGGGAAAAACTGTTTTTT. Translated: CASRSGEKLFF. The chain is built from TRBV6-5 and TRBJ1-4; D is uncertain. This CDR3 contains 11 residues. With 6 bases removed from V and 8 bases from J, the gap between germline ends came to 7 bases. Germline V gives CDR1 MNHEY, CDR2 SVGAGI.

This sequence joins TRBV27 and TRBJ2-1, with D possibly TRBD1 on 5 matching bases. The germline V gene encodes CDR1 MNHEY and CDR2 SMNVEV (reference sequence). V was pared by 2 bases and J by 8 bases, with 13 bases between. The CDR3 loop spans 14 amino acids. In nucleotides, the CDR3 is TGTGCCAGCAGTTTACCAGGGAAATTCGATGAGCAGTTCTTC. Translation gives CASSLPGKFDEQFF.

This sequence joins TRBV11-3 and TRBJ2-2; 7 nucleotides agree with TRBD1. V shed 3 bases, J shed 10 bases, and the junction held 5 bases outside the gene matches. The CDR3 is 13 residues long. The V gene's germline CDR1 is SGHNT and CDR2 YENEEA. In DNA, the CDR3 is TGTGCCAGCAGCTTCCGACAGGGTGAGGAGCTGTTTTTT. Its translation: CASSFRQGEELFF.

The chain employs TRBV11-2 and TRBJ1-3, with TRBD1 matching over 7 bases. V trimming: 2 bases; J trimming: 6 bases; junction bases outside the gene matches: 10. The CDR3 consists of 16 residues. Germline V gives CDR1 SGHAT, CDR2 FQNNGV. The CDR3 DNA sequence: TGTGCCAGCAGCTTAACAGGGACAGTTCTGGTAAACACCATATATTTT. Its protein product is CASSLTGTVLVNTIYF.

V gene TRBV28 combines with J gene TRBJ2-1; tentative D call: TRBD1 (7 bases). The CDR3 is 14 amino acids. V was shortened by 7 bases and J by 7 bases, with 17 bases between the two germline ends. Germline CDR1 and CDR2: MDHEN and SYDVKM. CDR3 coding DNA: TGTGCCAGCAACGCCAGGGGGGCAGGGAATGAGCAGTTCTTC. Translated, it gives CASNARGAGNEQFF.

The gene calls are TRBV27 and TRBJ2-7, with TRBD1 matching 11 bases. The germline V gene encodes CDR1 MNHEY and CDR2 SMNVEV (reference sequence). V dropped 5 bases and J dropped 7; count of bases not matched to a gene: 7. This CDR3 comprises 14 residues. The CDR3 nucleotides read TGTGCCAGCAGTACTGGACAGGGGGCTTGGGAGCAGTACTTC. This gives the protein CASSTGQGAWEQYF.

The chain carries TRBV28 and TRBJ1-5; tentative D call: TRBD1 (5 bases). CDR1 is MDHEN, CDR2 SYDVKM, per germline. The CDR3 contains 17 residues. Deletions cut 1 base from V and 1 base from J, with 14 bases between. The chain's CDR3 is CASSLSRVMGSNQPQHF. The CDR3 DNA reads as TGTGCCAGCAGTTTATCCAGGGTGATGGGAAGCAATCAGCCCCAGCATTTT.

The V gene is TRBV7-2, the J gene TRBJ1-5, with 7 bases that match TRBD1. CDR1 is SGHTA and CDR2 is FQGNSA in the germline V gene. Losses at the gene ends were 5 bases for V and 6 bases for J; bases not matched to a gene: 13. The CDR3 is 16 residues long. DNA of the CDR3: TGTGCCAGCAGCCAAAGGGGAAACAGGGGCACTCAGCCCCAGCATTTT. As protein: CASSQRGNRGTQPQHF.